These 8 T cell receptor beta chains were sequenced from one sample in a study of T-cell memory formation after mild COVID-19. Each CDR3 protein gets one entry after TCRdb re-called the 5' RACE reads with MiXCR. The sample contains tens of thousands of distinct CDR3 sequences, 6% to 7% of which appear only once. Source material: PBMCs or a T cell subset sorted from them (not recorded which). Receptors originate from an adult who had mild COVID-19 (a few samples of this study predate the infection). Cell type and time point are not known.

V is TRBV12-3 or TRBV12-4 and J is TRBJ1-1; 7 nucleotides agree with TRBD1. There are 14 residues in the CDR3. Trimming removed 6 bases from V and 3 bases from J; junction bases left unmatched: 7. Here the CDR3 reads CASSPQGIYTEAFF. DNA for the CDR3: TGTGCCAGCAGCCCACAGGGGATTTACACTGAAGCTTTCTTT.

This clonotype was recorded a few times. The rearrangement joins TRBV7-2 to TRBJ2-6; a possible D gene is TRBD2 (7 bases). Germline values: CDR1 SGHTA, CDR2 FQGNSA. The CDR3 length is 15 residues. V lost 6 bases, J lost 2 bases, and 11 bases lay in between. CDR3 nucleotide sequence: TGTGCCAGCAGGAAGGGGGGGACTGGGGCCAACGTCCTGACTTTC. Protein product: CASRKGGTGANVLTF. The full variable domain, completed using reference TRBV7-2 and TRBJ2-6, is GAGVSQSPSNKVTEKGKDVELRCDPISGHTALYWYRQSLGQGLEFLIYFQGNSAPDKSGLPSDRFSAERTGGSVSTLTIQRTQQEDSAVYLCASRKGGTGANVLTFGAGSRLTVL.

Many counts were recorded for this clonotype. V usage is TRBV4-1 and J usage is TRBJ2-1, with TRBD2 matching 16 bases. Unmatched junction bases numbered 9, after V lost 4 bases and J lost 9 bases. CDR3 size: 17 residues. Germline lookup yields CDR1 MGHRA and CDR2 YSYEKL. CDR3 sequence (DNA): TGCGCCAGCAGCCGACGACCGGGACTAGCGGGAGGGACTGAGCAGTTCTTC. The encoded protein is CASSRRPGLAGGTEQFF.

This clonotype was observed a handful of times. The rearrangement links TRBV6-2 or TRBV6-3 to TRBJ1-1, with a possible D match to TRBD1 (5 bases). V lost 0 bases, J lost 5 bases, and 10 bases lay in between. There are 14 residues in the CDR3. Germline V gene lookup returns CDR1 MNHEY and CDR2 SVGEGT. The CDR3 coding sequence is TGTGCCAGCAGTTACTCAATCGCAGGGACTGAAGCTTTCTTT. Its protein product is CASSYSIAGTEAFF.

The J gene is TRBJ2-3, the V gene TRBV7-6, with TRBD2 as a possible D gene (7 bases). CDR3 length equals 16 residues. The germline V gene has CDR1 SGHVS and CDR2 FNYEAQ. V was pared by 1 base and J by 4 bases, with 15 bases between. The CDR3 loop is CASSLGGGYSADTQYF. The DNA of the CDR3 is TGTGCCAGCAGCTTAGGGGGGGGCTACTCGGCAGATACGCAGTATTTT.

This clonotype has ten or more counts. The CDR3 DNA is TGCAGTGCTAAAGGGCCCAGCTACAATGAGCAGTTCTTC. Its translation is CSAKGPSYNEQFF. This chain joins TRBV20-1 and TRBJ2-1; no reliable D call. Trimming pared 4 bases from V and 3 bases from J, leaving 10 bases between. The CDR3 length is 13 residues. Germline-derived CDR1 and CDR2 are DFQATT and SNEGSKA (reference sequence).

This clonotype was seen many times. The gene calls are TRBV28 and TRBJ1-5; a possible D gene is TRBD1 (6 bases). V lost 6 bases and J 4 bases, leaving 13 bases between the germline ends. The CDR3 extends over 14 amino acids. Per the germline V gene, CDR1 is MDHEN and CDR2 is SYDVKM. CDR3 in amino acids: CASSTGSRNQPQHF. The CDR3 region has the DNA TGTGCCAGCAGCACAGGGTCTCGGAATCAGCCCCAGCATTTT.

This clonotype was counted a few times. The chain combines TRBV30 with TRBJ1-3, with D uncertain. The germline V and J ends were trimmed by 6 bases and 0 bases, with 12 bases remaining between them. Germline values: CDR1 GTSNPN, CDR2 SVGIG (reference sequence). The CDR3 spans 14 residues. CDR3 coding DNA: TGTGCCTGTCGGGCAGGCAACTCTGGAAACACCATATATTTT. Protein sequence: CACRAGNSGNTIYF.